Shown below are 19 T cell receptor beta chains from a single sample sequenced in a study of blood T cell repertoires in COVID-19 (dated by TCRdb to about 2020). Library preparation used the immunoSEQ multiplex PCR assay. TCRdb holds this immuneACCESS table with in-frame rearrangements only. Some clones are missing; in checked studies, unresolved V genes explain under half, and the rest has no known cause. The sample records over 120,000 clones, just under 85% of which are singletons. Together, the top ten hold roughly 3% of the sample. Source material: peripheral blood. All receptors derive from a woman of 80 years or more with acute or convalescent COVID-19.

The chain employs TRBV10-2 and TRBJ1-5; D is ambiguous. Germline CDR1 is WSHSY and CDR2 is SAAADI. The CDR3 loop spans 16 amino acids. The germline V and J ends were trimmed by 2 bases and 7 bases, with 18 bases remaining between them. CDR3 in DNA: TGCGCCAGCAGTGAGCCCCGAAGTGAGGAGAGACAGCCCCAGCATTTT. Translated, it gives CASSEPRSEERQPQHF.

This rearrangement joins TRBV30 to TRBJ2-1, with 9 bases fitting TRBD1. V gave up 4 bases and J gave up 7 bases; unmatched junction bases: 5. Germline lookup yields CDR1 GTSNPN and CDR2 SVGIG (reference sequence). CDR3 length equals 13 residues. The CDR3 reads CAWTPGTGNEQFF. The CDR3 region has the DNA TGTGCCTGGACCCCCGGGACAGGGAATGAGCAGTTCTTC.

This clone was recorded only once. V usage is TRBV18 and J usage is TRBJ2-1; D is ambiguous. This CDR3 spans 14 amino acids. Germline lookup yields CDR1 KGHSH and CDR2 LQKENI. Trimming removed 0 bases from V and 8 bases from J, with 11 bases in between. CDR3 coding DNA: TGTGCCAGCTCACCACCGCTCCGACGGGATGAGCAGTTCTTC. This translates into CASSPPLRRDEQFF. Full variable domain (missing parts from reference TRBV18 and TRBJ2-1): NAGVMQNPRHLVRRRGQEARLRCSPMKGHSHVYWYRQLPEEGLKFMVYLQKENIIDESGMPKERFSAEFPKEGPSILRIQQVVRGDSAAYFCASSPPLRRDEQFFGPGTRLTVL.

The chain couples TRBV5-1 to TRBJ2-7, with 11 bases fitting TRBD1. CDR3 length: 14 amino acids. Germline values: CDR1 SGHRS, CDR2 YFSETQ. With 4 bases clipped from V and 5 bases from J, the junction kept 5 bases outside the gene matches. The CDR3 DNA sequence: TGCGCCAGCAGCCTGGACAGGGGGCGGAACGAGCAGTACTTC. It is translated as CASSLDRGRNEQYF.

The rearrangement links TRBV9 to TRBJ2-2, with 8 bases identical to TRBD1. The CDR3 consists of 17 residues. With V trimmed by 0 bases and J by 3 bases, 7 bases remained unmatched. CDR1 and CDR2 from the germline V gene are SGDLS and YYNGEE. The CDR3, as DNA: TGTGCCAGCAGCGTAGCGGACAGGGTGATTCACACCGGGGAGCTGTTTTTT. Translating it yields CASSVADRVIHTGELFF.

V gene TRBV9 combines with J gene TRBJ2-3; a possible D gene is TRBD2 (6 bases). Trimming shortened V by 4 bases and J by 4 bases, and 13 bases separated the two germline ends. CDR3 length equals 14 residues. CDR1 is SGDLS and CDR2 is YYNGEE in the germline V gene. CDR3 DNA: TGTGCCAGCAGCTTCGAATCGGGGGCAGATACGCAGTATTTT. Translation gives CASSFESGADTQYF.

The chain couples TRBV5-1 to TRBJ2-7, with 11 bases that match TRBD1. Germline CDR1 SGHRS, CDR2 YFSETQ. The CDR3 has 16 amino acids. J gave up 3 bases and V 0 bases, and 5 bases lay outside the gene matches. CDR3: CASSLAGTGGFYEQYF. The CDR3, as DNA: TGCGCCAGCAGCTTGGCCGGGACAGGGGGTTTCTACGAGCAGTACTTC.

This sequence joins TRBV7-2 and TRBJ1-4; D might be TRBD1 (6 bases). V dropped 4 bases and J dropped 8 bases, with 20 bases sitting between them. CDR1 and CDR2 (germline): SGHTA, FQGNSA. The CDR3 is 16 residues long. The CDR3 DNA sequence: TGTGCCAGCAGCTCCTCGGTGACGGCAGGGACAGAAAAACTGTTTTTT. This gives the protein CASSSSVTAGTEKLFF.

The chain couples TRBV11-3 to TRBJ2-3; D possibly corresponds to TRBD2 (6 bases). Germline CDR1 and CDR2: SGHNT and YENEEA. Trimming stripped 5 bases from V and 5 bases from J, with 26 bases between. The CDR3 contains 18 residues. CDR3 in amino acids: CASSGGWVCVPVRDTQYF. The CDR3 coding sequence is TGTGCCAGCAGCGGGGGGTGGGTCTGCGTCCCTGTGAGAGATACGCAGTATTTT.

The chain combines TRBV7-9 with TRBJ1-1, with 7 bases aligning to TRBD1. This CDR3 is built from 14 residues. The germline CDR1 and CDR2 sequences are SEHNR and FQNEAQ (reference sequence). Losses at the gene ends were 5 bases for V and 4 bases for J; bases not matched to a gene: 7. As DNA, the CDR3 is TGTGCCAGCAGCCAGGGCTGGGACAGCACTGAAGCTTTCTTT. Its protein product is CASSQGWDSTEAFF.

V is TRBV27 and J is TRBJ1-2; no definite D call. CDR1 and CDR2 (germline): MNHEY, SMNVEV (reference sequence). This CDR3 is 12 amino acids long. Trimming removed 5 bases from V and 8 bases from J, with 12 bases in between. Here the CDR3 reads CASSTPPLGYTF. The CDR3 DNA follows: TGTGCCAGCAGTACCCCCCCACTGGGCTACACCTTC.

The CDR3 coding sequence is TGTGCCAGCAGCGTTGAACAGGAGGGCTCGGTCTACGAGCAGTACTTC. This encodes CASSVEQEGSVYEQYF. The chain carries TRBV28 and TRBJ2-7, with D possibly TRBD2 on 6 matching bases. The germline V and J ends were trimmed by 6 bases and 3 bases, with 21 bases remaining between them. CDR1 is MDHEN and CDR2 is SYDVKM in the germline V gene. This CDR3 comprises 16 residues.

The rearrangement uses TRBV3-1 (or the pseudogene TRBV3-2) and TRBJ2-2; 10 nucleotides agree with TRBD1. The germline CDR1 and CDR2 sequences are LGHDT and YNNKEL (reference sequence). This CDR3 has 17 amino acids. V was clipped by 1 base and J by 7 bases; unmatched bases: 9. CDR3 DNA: TGTGCCAGCAGCCAAGTAATCAGGGACAGGGGATTCGGGGAGCTGTTTTTT. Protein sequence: CASSQVIRDRGFGELFF.

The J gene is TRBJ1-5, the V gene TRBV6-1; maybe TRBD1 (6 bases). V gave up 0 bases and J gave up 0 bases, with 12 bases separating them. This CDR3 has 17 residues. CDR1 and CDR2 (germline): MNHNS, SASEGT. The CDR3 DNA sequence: TGTGCCAGCAGTGAAGCCATACCAGGGGATAGCAATCAGCCCCAGCATTTT. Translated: CASSEAIPGDSNQPQHF.

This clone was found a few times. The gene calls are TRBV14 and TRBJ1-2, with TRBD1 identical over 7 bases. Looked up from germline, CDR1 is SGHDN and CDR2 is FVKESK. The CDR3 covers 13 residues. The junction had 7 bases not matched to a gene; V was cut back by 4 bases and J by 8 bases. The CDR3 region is CASSPDRAGGYTF. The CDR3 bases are TGTGCCAGCAGCCCAGACAGGGCCGGCGGCTACACCTTC.

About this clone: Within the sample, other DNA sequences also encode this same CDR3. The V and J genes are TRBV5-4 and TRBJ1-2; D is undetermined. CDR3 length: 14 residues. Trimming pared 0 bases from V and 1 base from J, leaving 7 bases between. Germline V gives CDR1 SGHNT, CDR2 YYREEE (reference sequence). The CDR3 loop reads CASSLASFNYGYTF. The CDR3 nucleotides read TGTGCCAGCAGCTTGGCCTCGTTTAACTATGGCTACACCTTC.

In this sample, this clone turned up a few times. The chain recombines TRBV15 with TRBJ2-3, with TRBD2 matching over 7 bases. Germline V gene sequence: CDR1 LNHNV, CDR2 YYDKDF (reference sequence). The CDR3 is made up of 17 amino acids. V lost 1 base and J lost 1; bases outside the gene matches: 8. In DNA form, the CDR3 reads TGTGCCACCAGCAGAGGGGAGGGGTTTAGTCGCACAGATACGCAGTATTTT. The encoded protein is CATSRGEGFSRTDTQYF.

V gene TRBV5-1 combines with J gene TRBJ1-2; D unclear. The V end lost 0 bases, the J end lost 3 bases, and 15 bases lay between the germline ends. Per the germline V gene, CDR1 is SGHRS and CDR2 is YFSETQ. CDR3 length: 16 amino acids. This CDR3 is CASSLEAGLTDYGYTF. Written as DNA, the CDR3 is TGCGCCAGCAGCTTGGAGGCGGGCTTGACGGACTATGGCTACACCTTC.

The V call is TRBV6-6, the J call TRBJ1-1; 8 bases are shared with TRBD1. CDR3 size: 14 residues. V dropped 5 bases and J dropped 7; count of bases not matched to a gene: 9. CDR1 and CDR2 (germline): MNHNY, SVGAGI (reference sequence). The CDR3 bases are TGTGCCAGCAGTGGACAGGGTGGGGGCTTTGAAGCTTTCTTT. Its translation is CASSGQGGGFEAFF.